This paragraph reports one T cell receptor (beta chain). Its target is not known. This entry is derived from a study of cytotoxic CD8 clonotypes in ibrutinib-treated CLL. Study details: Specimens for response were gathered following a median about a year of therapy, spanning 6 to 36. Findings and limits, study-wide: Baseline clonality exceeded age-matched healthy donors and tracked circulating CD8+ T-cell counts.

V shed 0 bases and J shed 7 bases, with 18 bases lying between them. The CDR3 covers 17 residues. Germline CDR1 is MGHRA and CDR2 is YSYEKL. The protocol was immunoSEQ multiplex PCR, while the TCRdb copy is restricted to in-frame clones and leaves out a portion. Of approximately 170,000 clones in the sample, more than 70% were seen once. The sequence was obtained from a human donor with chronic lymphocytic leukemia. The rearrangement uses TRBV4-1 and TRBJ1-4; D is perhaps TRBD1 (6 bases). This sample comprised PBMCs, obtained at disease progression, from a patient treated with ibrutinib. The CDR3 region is CASSQDSLGRGGEKLFF. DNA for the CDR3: TGCGCCAGCAGCCAAGACTCCTTAGGCAGGGGCGGTGAAAAACTGTTTTTT.